This T cell receptor beta chain appears in the sequencing data of a study of blood T cells in healthy people across ages. The CDR3 consists of 14 residues. The germline V gene encodes CDR1 DFQATT and CDR2 SNEGSKA (reference sequence). Each donor's blood draw was roughly 10 milliliters of peripheral blood. This clonotype was counted between two and nine times. Next came a second PCR, run for about 6 to 11 cycles, which used a sample-barcoded 5' primer along with a J-beta primer mix. TCRdb re-derived calls from the 5' RACE reads in MiXCR, one entry per CDR3 protein. The sample lists hundreds of thousands of distinct CDR3 sequences, around 24% occurring once. These same records also appear under a second study, on T cells of mothers and their children. As that study records: None of the identified T cell clones proved to be persistent microchimeric clones.

This chain links TRBV20-1 with TRBJ2-1; D might be TRBD1 (6 bases). The end of the DNA fits TRBJ2-7 better, so the J call may be wrong. The sequenced sample consisted of blood. The sequence derives from a boy aged 5-17 years in good health. This chain's CDR3 is CSARAVDSSYEQYF. The CDR3 coding sequence is TGCAGTGCTAGAGCCGTGGACAGCTCCTACGAGCAGTACTTC.